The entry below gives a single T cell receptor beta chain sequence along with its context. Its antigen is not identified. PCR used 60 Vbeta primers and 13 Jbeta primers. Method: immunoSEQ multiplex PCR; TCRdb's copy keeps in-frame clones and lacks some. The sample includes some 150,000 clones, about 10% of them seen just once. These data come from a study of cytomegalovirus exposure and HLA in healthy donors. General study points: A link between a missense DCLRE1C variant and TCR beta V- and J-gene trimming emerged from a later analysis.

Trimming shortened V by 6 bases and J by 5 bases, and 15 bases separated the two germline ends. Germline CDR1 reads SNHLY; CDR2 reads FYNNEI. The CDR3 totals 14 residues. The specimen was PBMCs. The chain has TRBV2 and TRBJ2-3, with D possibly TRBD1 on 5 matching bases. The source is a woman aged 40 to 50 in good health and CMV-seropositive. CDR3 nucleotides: TGTGCCAGCAGAAGGACAATAATATTAGATACGCAGTATTTT. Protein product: CASRRTIILDTQYF. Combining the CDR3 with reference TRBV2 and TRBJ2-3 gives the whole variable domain EPEVTQTPSHQVTQMGQEVILRCVPISNHLYFYWYRQILGQKVEFLVSFYNNEISEKSEIFDDQFSVERPDGSNFTLKIRSTKLEDSAMYFCASRRTIILDTQYFGPGTRLTVL.